What follows describes a single T cell receptor (beta chain). Its antigen is currently not known. Base-call qualities are not available, and no considerably larger clone is one nucleotide away. Systemically healthy Caucasian individuals from Russia, 35 to 50 in total and aged about 6 to 95 years, were included as donors. Approximately 10 milliliters of peripheral blood were collected from each donor into EDTA-treated Vacutainer tubes. PBMCs were isolated by Ficoll-Paque density-gradient centrifugation, with at least 6 million obtained per sample. Total RNA, at least 6 micrograms per sample, was extracted from PBMCs with Trizol reagent. Naive CD45RAhigh/CD27high T cell percentages were measured by flow cytometry on a PBMC aliquot from every donor. This entry is derived from a study of blood T cells in healthy people across ages (dated by TCRdb to between 2015 and 2017). General notes on the study: In model experiments, template switching captured roughly one uniquely barcoded TCR beta cDNA molecule for every two T cells. Using deep sequencing normalized with unique cDNA molecular identifiers, the study measured how TCR beta repertoire diversity changes with age. The donors were split into four age groups: young (average around 15 years), middle-aged (roughly 42), aged (approximately 60) and long-lived (approximately 80). To avoid experimental bias, donors of different ages were distributed randomly across sequencing lanes. The study analyzed two additional independent replicas of 1 million unique cDNA reads from the same blood draw for two donors, one aged 18 to 30 and one aged 80 or older. Study-wide conclusions, independent of this receptor: The long-lived group showed more naive CD4+ T cells, fewer expanded clones and increased TCR diversity than the aged group, suggesting age selection. Since profiling was done on bulk unsorted PBMCs, naive and antigen-experienced compartments could not be conclusively compared. Donor CMV infection status was unknown, potentially confounding age-related changes in expanded clonotypes. A strong correlation was found between observed TCR beta diversity and the percentage of naive T cells measured by flow cytometry. Observed TCR beta diversity per million T cells fell roughly linearly with age, and a significant reduction was already apparent by age around 40. Estimates of total diversity based on one million sequenced T cells were regarded as lower bounds and as underestimates.

The germline V and J ends show losses of 5 bases and 6 bases respectively, and no gene match explains 6 bases of the junction. From the cysteine through the phenylalanine, the CDR3 covers 15 amino acids. The CDR3 DNA has 45 bases and is translated from base 1. According to the germline V gene (reference sequence), CDR1 reads PRHDT and CDR2 reads FYEKMQ. Receptor amplification or capture employed 5' RACE. Instrument used: Illumina HiSeq 2500. A second about 7 to 11 cycle PCR used a sample-barcoded 5' primer and a J-beta primer mix. A unique molecular identifier was introduced onto each TCR beta cDNA molecule by a template-switch 5' adaptor carrying 12 random nucleotides. Each sample yielded at least 3 million CDR3-containing paired-end reads. First-strand cDNA was synthesized from all RNA with the Mint cDNA synthesis kit, primed by a TRBC-specific oligonucleotide. After uracil-DNA glycosylase treatment, a first 18-cycle PCR used universal primers M1SS and BC2_uni_R on all cDNA. Concerning the study's data processing: For normalization, 1 million high-quality reads, each with a distinct molecular identifier, were randomly selected from each sample. Reads with shared molecular identifiers were discarded instead of being binned into consensus sequences. MiTCR, set to a Q25 quality threshold and the strictest error-elimination algorithm, was used for CDR3 identification, clonotype clustering and error correction. A nonparametric unseen species model with Euler transformation was used to estimate a lower bound on total TCR beta diversity. TCRdb reworked the public reads: Q25 trimming with fastp, MiXCR clone assembly, productive beta chains retained. When rows share a CDR3 protein, they turn into one entry using the most common DNA and genes. Here the V and J calls rest on TCRdb's processing, not on the authors' analysis. Recorded for this sample are 1,100,000 or so distinct CDR3 sequences; under 55% of them occurred a single time. Approximately 17% of the sample is held by the ten biggest clonotypes.

Sequenced input: blood. The sequence is built from TRBV13 and TRBJ2-1; TRBD2 aligns with 11 central bases. The TCR originated in a woman aged 60 to 75 in good health. The CDR3 amino acid sequence is: CASSQRLAGFNEQFF. The DNA is TGTGCCAGCAGCCAGAGACTAGCGGGATTCAATGAGCAGTTCTTC. The variable domain in full, with residues beyond the CDR3 obtained from the reference TRBV13 and TRBJ2-1 genes, is AAGVIQSPRHLIKEKRETATLKCYPIPRHDTVYWYQQGPGQDPQFLISFYEKMQSDKGSIPDRFSAQQFSDYHSELNMSSLELGDSALYFCASSQRLAGFNEQFFGPGTRLTVL.